These 4 T cell receptor beta chains were sequenced from one sample in a study of CD8 T cells in Susac syndrome (dated by TCRdb to the late 2010s). Library method: the immunoSEQ multiplex PCR assay. RNA was extracted using the RNeasy kit, and about 0.5 to 1 ug of the RNA was reverse transcribed with random hexamers. TCRdb ran its own pipeline on the public reads, namely fastp trimming at Q25 and MiXCR clone calling, and kept in-frame beta chains. Rows matching on CDR3 protein sequence are summarized as one entry with the most common DNA and genes. Counted in this sample were more than 150,000 distinct CDR3 sequences; approximately 96% of them appeared once. Clones ranked in the top ten supply over 0.2% of the sample. The sequenced sample consisted of CD8+ T cells from PBMCs. Receptor source: a human donor with multiple sclerosis.

The chain carries TRBV28 and TRBJ2-7; the D call may be TRBD1 or TRBD2 (6 bases each). Germline values: CDR1 MDHEN, CDR2 SYDVKM. The CDR3 spans 14 residues. V was shortened by 3 bases and J by 4 bases, with 13 bases between the two germline ends. CDR3 DNA sequence: TGTGCCAGCAGTTTTCCGGGGGCAGGTTACGAGCAGTACTTC. Its translation is CASSFPGAGYEQYF.

The rearrangement links TRBV28 to TRBJ2-2, with D maybe TRBD1 (6 bases). The V gene's germline CDR1 is MDHEN and CDR2 SYDVKM. The CDR3 has 16 amino acids. The V gene lost 2 bases and the J gene lost 1 base, with 11 bases spanning the gap. The CDR3 bases are TGTGCCAGCAGTTTACTACTACAGGGGAACACCGGGGAGCTGTTTTTT. Translation: CASSLLLQGNTGELFF.

This clonotype came up once. This sequence joins TRBV30 and TRBJ2-2; the match to TRBD1 covers 7 bases. CDR3 size: 13 residues. In germline, CDR1 is GTSNPN, CDR2 SVGIG (reference sequence). J lost 2 bases, V lost 5 bases, and 2 bases had no gene match. CDR3 coding DNA: TGTGCCTGGGGACAGGAAAACACCGGGGAGCTGTTTTTT. Its translation is CAWGQENTGELFF.

This clonotype was counted once. The rearrangement joins TRBV20-1 to TRBJ2-7; D is ambiguous. The CDR3 loop spans 11 amino acids. CDR1 and CDR2 (germline): DFQATT, SNEGSKA (reference sequence). Trimming pared 1 base from V and 4 bases from J, leaving 5 bases between. The CDR3 bases are TGCAGTGCTAGAGTTCAATACGAGCAGTACTTC. This sequence encodes CSARVQYEQYF.